The rows below give T cell receptor beta chains drawn from one sample of a study of shared clonotypes between healthy human individuals. Assay: immunoSEQ multiplex PCR; the TCRdb copy retains only in-frame clones and omits some. The sample yields 500,000 to 700,000 clones, 85% to 95% seen once. The sample comprised naive CD8+ T cells sorted from blood. These receptors all stem from a woman in her twenties or thirties in good health. Each CDR3 is given with its conserved first and last residue. D genes are given only for firm matches. Clone size is shown for a subset of rows, as once, few, many or a class of expanded clone.

>TRBV6-5|TRBD1|NA|TRBJ2-1
CASSYSMGQISNEQFF
TGTGCCAGCAGTTACTCCATGGGACAGATCTCCAATGAGCAGTTCTTC
>TRBV7-2|TRBD1|NA|TRBJ2-7
CASSKWDRGRNEQYF
TGTGCCAGCAGCAAATGGGACAGGGGTAGAAACGAGCAGTACTTC
>TRBV10-3|NA|NA|TRBJ2-7
CAIGPGAYGQYF
TGTGCCATCGGGCCAGGAGCCTACGGGCAGTACTTC
>TRBV5-4|NA|NA|TRBJ2-2
CASSGRPLDTGELFF
TGTGCCAGCAGCGGGAGACCTCTCGACACCGGGGAGCTGTTTTTT
>TRBV5-4|NA|NA|TRBJ2-5
CASSPGSEETQYF
TGTGCCAGCAGCCCAGGCTCGGAAGAGACCCAGTACTTC
>TRBV23-1|NA|NA|TRBJ1-3
CASSKGRVGNTIYF
TGCGCCAGCAGTAAGGGCAGGGTGGGAAACACCATATATTTT
>TRBV5-1|NA|NA|TRBJ2-7
CASSLWSGHEQYF
TGCGCCAGCAGCTTGTGGAGCGGTCACGAGCAGTACTTC
>TRBV13|TRBD2|once|TRBJ2-5
CASSWIAGGRETQYF
TGTGCCAGCAGCTGGATAGCGGGAGGGCGGGAGACCCAGTACTTC
>TRBV7-8|NA|NA|TRBJ2-1
CASRENKRAEQFF
TGTGCCAGCAGGGAAAATAAAAGGGCGGAGCAGTTCTTC
>TRBV21-1|NA|NA|TRBJ2-7
CASSDPGDMRGEQYF
TGTGCCAGCAGCGATCCAGGGGACATGAGAGGCGAGCAGTACTTC
>TRBV29-1|NA|NA|TRBJ2-5
CSVGASISGETQYF
TGCAGCGTTGGGGCCTCAATCTCTGGGGAGACCCAGTACTTC
>TRBV4-1|TRBD1|NA|TRBJ2-7
CASSQKTGEGGEQYF
TGCGCCAGCAGCCAAAAGACAGGGGAAGGGGGCGAGCAGTACTTC
>TRBV30|NA|few|TRBJ1-1
CAWSVGLNTEAFF
TGTGCCTGGAGTGTAGGGTTGAACACTGAAGCTTTCTTT
>TRBV7-9|TRBD1|once|TRBJ2-7
CASSLRTGPNEQYF
TGTGCCAGCAGCTTGCGGACAGGGCCCAACGAGCAGTACTTC
>TRBV11-2|NA|NA|TRBJ2-7
CASSFQQGGEQYF
TGTGCCAGCAGCTTCCAACAGGGTGGCGAGCAGTACTTC